This is a list of T cell receptor beta chains from one sample in a study of T-cell reconstitution after alpha-beta-depleted transplantation in children. MiXCR, run by TCRdb on the PCR reads, gives a single entry per CDR3 protein. The sample yields 250,000 or so distinct CDR3 sequences, under 9.5% seen once. Material: PBMCs, mostly from graft donor cells, obtained 180 days after TCRalphabeta/CD19-depleted stem cell transplant. The receptors here all came from a male patient between 5 and 17 years old who had a stem cell transplant for acute lymphoblastic leukemia, so the T cells may come from the graft donor. Both conserved end residues are part of each CDR3. Fields, in order: D gene, V gene, J gene, clone size, CDR3 protein. A D gene is named only where the DNA matches it firmly. Not all rows give a size; the values are once, few, many and, for expanded clones, a class.

TRBD1	TRBV6-2/TRBV6-3	TRBJ2-7	-	CASSYRSSGTATYEQYF
TRBD2	TRBV15	TRBJ2-1	many	CATSRVVASGTVEQFF
TRBD1	TRBV29-1	TRBJ2-7	many	CSVVSNRGLYEQYF
-	TRBV4-3	TRBJ2-7	many	CASSQERGGSYEQYF
-	TRBV20-1	TRBJ2-7	many	CSARGDKSSYEQYF
TRBD2	TRBV5-1	TRBJ2-1	many	CASRAGTNNEQFF
TRBD2	TRBV10-3	TRBJ2-5	many	CAISESPSGVQETQYF
-	TRBV7-6	TRBJ2-6	many	CASSLGEALVLTF
-	TRBV7-2	TRBJ2-5	many	CASSLASGETQYF
-	TRBV7-2	TRBJ1-6	many	CASSPRGRYSPLHF
-	TRBV29-1	TRBJ2-7	many	CSVEGGAGYEQYF
-	TRBV6-5	TRBJ2-1	many	CASSYWWGAYNEQFF
TRBD2	TRBV7-8	TRBJ2-3	many	CASSLVGGSGTDTQYF
-	TRBV5-5	TRBJ1-3	many	CASSRDGSSGNTIYF
-	TRBV18	TRBJ2-7	few	CASSSAGSLGSYEQYF
TRBD1	TRBV19	TRBJ2-7	-	CASNRGPGDEQYF
TRBD2	TRBV10-3	TRBJ2-5	many	CAISELGGETQYF
TRBD1	TRBV27	TRBJ1-5	many	CASSLSGGAGPQPQHF
-	TRBV4-1	TRBJ2-5	few	CASSQDLDGPRGTQYF
-	TRBV7-9	TRBJ1-4	many	CASSPVGDEKLFF
-	TRBV18	TRBJ1-3	-	CASSPRGLSGNTIYF
-	TRBV2	TRBJ2-5	many	CASTSWTKETQYF
-	TRBV24-1	TRBJ2-1	many	CATSVIGNEQFF
-	TRBV12-3/TRBV12-4	TRBJ1-1	-	CASSPHGGATEAFF
-	TRBV3-1	TRBJ2-6	many	CASSHASGSGANVLTF
-	TRBV5-1	TRBJ2-3	many	CASSLDVTQYF
TRBD2	TRBV20-1	TRBJ2-7	many	CSAALAGSSYEQYF
-	TRBV29-1	TRBJ2-3	many	CSVVVGTDTQYF
-	TRBV5-6	TRBJ2-7	many	CASSRPGPLREQYF
TRBD1	TRBV7-2	TRBJ1-5	many	CASSLGRTGGYSNQPQHF
-	TRBV21-1	TRBJ2-1	many	CASWSRGDEQFF
-	TRBV25-1	TRBJ1-2	many	CASSEFASTNYGYTF
-	TRBV3-1	TRBJ1-1	many	CASSQDYSQGPFF
-	TRBV20-1	TRBJ1-1	many	CSAKDGRPTEAFF
TRBD1	TRBV24-1	TRBJ1-2	few	CATSGAQGAVTF
-	TRBV12-3/TRBV12-4	TRBJ2-4	few	CASSLGRGGTLAKNIQYF
TRBD1	TRBV5-1	TRBJ2-1	many	CASSLRDRISYNEQFF
-	TRBV6-5	TRBJ2-5	many	CASSRRWAQETQYF
-	TRBV12-3/TRBV12-4	TRBJ1-2	many	CASSLSGGNYGYTF
-	TRBV18	TRBJ2-3	-	CASSPAGPDTQYF